One and the same sample provided the 27 T cell receptor beta chains below, sequenced in a study of blood T cell repertoires in COVID-19. Here immunoSEQ multiplex PCR was the method, and the copy in TCRdb shows in-frame clones only, minus some. The table includes some 530,000 clones, about 88% detected once. The material sequenced was PBMCs or T cells enriched from blood (not recorded which). These receptors were obtained from a woman aged 55-69 years who had recovered from COVID-19.

This clone was seen a single time. The chain carries TRBV9 and TRBJ1-2, with D perhaps matching TRBD1 (6 bases). Between the trimmed V and J ends, which lost 3 bases and 4 bases, there was a span of 19 bases. The CDR3 totals 16 residues. CDR1 and CDR2 from the germline V gene are SGDLS and YYNGEE. DNA for the CDR3: TGTGCCAGCAGCGCCCATTCGGACAGTACGCCCTATGGCTACACCTTC. This translates into CASSAHSDSTPYGYTF.

The J gene is TRBJ1-2, the V gene TRBV28; the match to TRBD1 covers 9 bases. The V segment lost 3 bases and the J segment 3 bases; nucleotides outside the gene matches: 5. This CDR3 spans 15 amino acids. Looked up from germline, CDR1 is MDHEN and CDR2 is SYDVKM. This chain's CDR3 is CASSFGTGRDYGYTF. The CDR3 DNA reads TGTGCCAGCAGTTTCGGGACAGGGAGAGACTATGGCTACACCTTC.

The rearrangement joins TRBV5-6 to TRBJ1-2, with a possible D match to TRBD1 (5 bases). The CDR3 contains 16 residues. In germline, CDR1 is SGHDT, CDR2 YYEEEE. The V and J ends lost 4 bases and 8 bases respectively, with 24 bases between them. The CDR3 reads CASSLLSGLGRGGYTF. Here the CDR3 DNA reads TGTGCCAGCAGCCTGCTTTCTGGTTTGGGGCGGGGAGGCTACACCTTC.

V gene TRBV27 combines with J gene TRBJ1-5; D remains unclear. Trimming cost V 5 bases and J 2 bases, with 13 bases left between them. This CDR3 comprises 15 residues. CDR1 MNHEY and CDR2 SMNVEV come from the germline V gene (reference sequence). The CDR3: CASSKAGLGNQPQHF. CDR3 bases: TGTGCCAGCAGTAAGGCCGGGTTGGGCAATCAGCCCCAGCATTTT.

The gene calls are TRBV6-4 and TRBJ2-1; 8 bases are shared with TRBD2. Germline CDR1 is MRHNA and CDR2 is SNTAGT. The CDR3 extends over 13 amino acids. Trimming at V came to 2 bases and at J to 8 bases, leaving 2 bases not matched to a gene. CDR3 coding DNA: TGTGCCAGCAGTGACATGCGGGGGGATGAGCAGTTCTTC. Translated: CASSDMRGDEQFF.

V gene TRBV28 combines with J gene TRBJ2-1; tentative D call: TRBD2 (6 bases). Trimming cost V 6 bases and J 4 bases, with 13 bases left between them. The CDR3 is made up of 14 amino acids. Germline V lookup: CDR1 MDHEN, CDR2 SYDVKM. CDR3 coding DNA: TGTGCCAGCAGACACACCGGGACTTACAATGAGCAGTTCTTC. This codes for CASRHTGTYNEQFF.

V and J are TRBV5-1 and TRBJ1-2; TRBD1 matches 7 bases. Trimming removed 0 bases from V and 4 bases from J; junction bases left unmatched: 6. The CDR3 is 15 amino acids. Per germline, CDR1 SGHRS and CDR2 YFSETQ. The DNA of the CDR3 is TGCGCCAGCAGCTTGGACAGTCCAGGGGGCTATGGCTACACCTTC. It yields the protein CASSLDSPGGYGYTF.

The V and J genes are TRBV12-5 and TRBJ1-3; unclear D gene. V was trimmed by 1 base and J by 0 bases, leaving 7 bases between them. The CDR3 sequence is 15 residues long. Per germline, CDR1 LGHNT and CDR2 FRNRAP. In nucleotides, the CDR3 is TGTGCTAGTGGTTTGGACAGCTACTCTGGAAACACCATATATTTT. This gives the protein CASGLDSYSGNTIYF.

This sequence joins TRBV4-2 and TRBJ1-6; 8 bases agree with TRBD1. Germline CDR1 and CDR2: LGHNA and YNFKEQ. The CDR3 has 15 amino acids. J was trimmed by 10 bases and V by 2 bases; bases with no gene match: 7. Here the CDR3 DNA reads TGTGCCAGCAGCCAACTGGGACAGGTATCCTCACCCCTCCACTTT. Protein: CASSQLGQVSSPLHF.

The chain has TRBV3-1 (or the pseudogene TRBV3-2) and TRBJ2-3, with 7 bases matching TRBD2. V shed 4 bases and J 12 bases; nucleotides not matched to a gene: 22. The CDR3 runs to 17 residues. The V gene's germline CDR1 is LGHDT and CDR2 YNNKEL (reference sequence). The CDR3 coding sequence is TGTGCCAGCAGCCGCTCCGGGGGGTCCCAGGGCGTACGACCCCAGTATTTT. This encodes CASSRSGGSQGVRPQYF.

The chain carries TRBV28 and TRBJ2-7; a weak D match, TRBD1 (6 bases). Germline V gene lookup returns CDR1 MDHEN and CDR2 SYDVKM. The CDR3 contains 12 residues. V lost 5 bases, J lost 7 bases, and 12 bases lay in between. CDR3 region: CASSLLTGEQYF. The DNA for the CDR3 is TGTGCCAGCAGTCTACTAACAGGGGAGCAGTACTTC.

As for this clone: Other nucleotide sequences in the sample specify the same CDR3. The chain has TRBV3-1 (or the pseudogene TRBV3-2) and TRBJ1-2, with no clear D. Trimming cost V 1 base and J 2 bases, with 8 bases left between them. The CDR3 totals 14 residues. Germline CDR1 and CDR2: LGHDT and YNNKEL (reference sequence). CDR3 nucleotides: TGTGCCAGCAGCCAAGGCGGCGGGAACTATGGCTACACCTTC. It is translated as CASSQGGGNYGYTF.

The J gene is TRBJ2-1, the V gene TRBV2; D gene unclear. The V end lost 4 bases, the J end lost 5 bases, and 6 bases lay between the germline ends. This CDR3 contains 12 residues. Germline V gives CDR1 SNHLY, CDR2 FYNNEI. CDR3 in DNA: TGTGCCAGCAGTGGCCAGAACAATGAGCAGTTCTTC. Translating gives CASSGQNNEQFF.

This clone occurred once. The chain carries TRBV5-4 and TRBJ1-5, with 8 bases fitting TRBD1. With V trimmed by 4 bases and J by 6 bases, 12 bases remained unmatched. The CDR3 covers 16 residues. The germline V gene has CDR1 SGHNT and CDR2 YYREEE (reference sequence). CDR3 in DNA: TGTGCCAGCAGCCTGCAGGGGGCAGGTCTCGGTCAGCCCCAGCATTTT. It encodes CASSLQGAGLGQPQHF.

This sequence joins TRBV27 and TRBJ2-6; D is perhaps TRBD2 (6 bases). Germline V gene data show CDR1 as MNHEY and CDR2 as SMNVEV (reference sequence). This CDR3 is 15 amino acids long. V shed 6 bases and J shed 2 bases, with 11 bases lying between them. The CDR3 DNA follows: TGTGCCAGCAGGGATGGGGGGACTGGGGCCAACGTCCTGACTTTC. Translated, it gives CASRDGGTGANVLTF.

Comments on this clone: Other DNA sequences from this sample encode an identical CDR3 as well. The chain uses TRBV12-3 or TRBV12-4 and TRBJ2-5; D remains ambiguous. This CDR3 has 11 amino acids. Between the trimmed V and J ends, which lost 5 bases and 4 bases, there was a span of 5 bases. In DNA, the CDR3 is TGTGCCAGCAGTAGAGGAGAGACCCAGTACTTC. Translation: CASSRGETQYF.

CDR3 sequence reads: CASSQTGIGEKLFF. CDR3 nucleotide sequence: TGTGCCAGCAGTCAAACAGGGATAGGGGAAAAACTGTTTTTT. The gene calls are TRBV28 and TRBJ1-4; TRBD1 might be the D (6 bases). Trimming shortened V by 5 bases and J by 8 bases, and 15 bases separated the two germline ends. Germline loops: CDR1 MDHEN, CDR2 SYDVKM. The CDR3 extends over 14 amino acids.

This clone showed up just a few times. The chain has TRBV10-1 and TRBJ2-5; 8 bases are shared with TRBD2. This CDR3 is 15 amino acids long. Germline V CDR1 and CDR2: WNHNN, SYGVQD (reference sequence). Unmatched junction bases numbered 8, after V lost 4 bases and J lost 4 bases. CDR3 nucleotides: TGCGCCAGCAGTGGGGGACTAGGTCCCTCAGAGACCCAGTACTTC. This translates into CASSGGLGPSETQYF.

V and J are TRBV28 and TRBJ1-2, with D perhaps TRBD1 (6 bases). The CDR3 loop spans 16 amino acids. Germline V CDR1 and CDR2: MDHEN, SYDVKM. V lost 2 bases to trimming and J lost 8 bases, with 21 bases between them. The CDR3 here is CASSLRHRVQAGGYTF. The CDR3 region has the DNA TGTGCCAGCAGTTTACGCCACAGGGTTCAAGCAGGAGGCTACACCTTC.

V and J are TRBV11-2 and TRBJ1-2; D possibly corresponds to TRBD1 (5 bases). Germline loops: CDR1 SGHAT, CDR2 FQNNGV. The CDR3 spans 13 residues. Trimming cost V 5 bases and J 1 base, with 8 bases left between them. CDR3 sequence reads: CASSPDNNYGYTF. CDR3 DNA sequence: TGTGCCAGCAGCCCGGACAATAACTATGGCTACACCTTC.

The chain joins TRBV10-1 to TRBJ2-3, with 13 bases lining up with TRBD2. V shed 3 bases and J 4 bases; nucleotides not matched to a gene: 1. This CDR3 contains 15 residues. Germline V lookup: CDR1 WNHNN, CDR2 SYGVQD (reference sequence). CDR3 residues: CASSEGTSGADTQYF. CDR3 sequence (DNA): TGCGCCAGCAGTGAAGGGACTAGCGGGGCAGATACGCAGTATTTT.

This clone was recorded many times. The chain carries TRBV3-1 (or the pseudogene TRBV3-2) and TRBJ2-5; no definite D call. Germline CDR1 and CDR2: LGHDT and YNNKEL (reference sequence). CDR3 size: 15 residues. Trimming took off 0 bases at V and 1 base at J, with 9 bases between the two ends. As DNA, the CDR3 is TGTGCCAGCAGCCAAGATTTGCGAGCCCAAGAGACCCAGTACTTC. Translation: CASSQDLRAQETQYF.

The chain recombines TRBV3-1 (or the pseudogene TRBV3-2) with TRBJ1-6; D gene uncertain. CDR1 LGHDT and CDR2 YNNKEL come from the germline V gene (reference sequence). The CDR3 is made up of 12 amino acids. V was trimmed by 3 bases and J by 5 bases, leaving 2 bases between them. CDR3 DNA sequence: TGTGCCAGCAGCCATAATAATTCACCCCTCCACTTT. Its translation: CASSHNNSPLHF.

This clone was detected once. The chain carries TRBV13 and TRBJ2-2; D might be TRBD1 (6 bases). CDR1 is PRHDT and CDR2 is FYEKMQ in the germline V gene (reference sequence). The CDR3 spans 13 residues. Trimming took off 5 bases at V and 5 bases at J, with 9 bases between the two ends. The CDR3 DNA is TGTGCCAGCAGCGGGACACTAACCGGGGAGCTGTTTTTT. Translation gives CASSGTLTGELFF.

The CDR3 sequence is CASSLAGGRSEQFF. The CDR3, as DNA: TGTGCCAGTAGTTTAGCGGGGGGGAGGAGTGAGCAGTTCTTC. The chain employs TRBV19 and TRBJ2-1, with 11 positions matching TRBD2. The J segment lost 9 bases and the V segment lost 5 bases, leaving 6 bases of the junction unmatched. CDR1 LNHDA and CDR2 SQIVND come from the germline V gene (reference sequence). CDR3 size: 14 residues.

This clone was detected a few times. The chain couples TRBV2 to TRBJ1-2; possibly TRBD1 for D (6 bases). The ends were cut back, 8 bases at V and 8 bases at J, with 15 bases in the middle. Germline values: CDR1 SNHLY, CDR2 FYNNEI. The CDR3 consists of 12 residues. The CDR3 protein is CASWGRGRGYTF. In DNA form, the CDR3 reads TGTGCCAGCTGGGGGCGAGGTCGCGGCTACACCTTC.

V usage is TRBV19 and J usage is TRBJ1-6; D remains unclear. The length of the CDR3 is 16 residues. V was clipped by 3 bases and J by 11 bases, with 20 bases between them. The V gene's germline CDR1 is LNHDA and CDR2 SQIVND (reference sequence). The CDR3 bases are TGTGCCAGTAGTATTTCTTCGGGGTTTTTGAAAACACCCCTCCACTTT. Translated, it gives CASSISSGFLKTPLHF. The entire variable domain, with the rest obtained from reference TRBV19 and TRBJ1-6, is as follows: DGGITQSPKYLFRKEGQNVTLSCEQNLNHDAMYWYRQDPGQGLRLIYYSQIVNDFQKGDIAEGYSVSREKKESFPLTVTSAQKNPTAFYLCASSISSGFLKTPLHFGNGTRLTVT.